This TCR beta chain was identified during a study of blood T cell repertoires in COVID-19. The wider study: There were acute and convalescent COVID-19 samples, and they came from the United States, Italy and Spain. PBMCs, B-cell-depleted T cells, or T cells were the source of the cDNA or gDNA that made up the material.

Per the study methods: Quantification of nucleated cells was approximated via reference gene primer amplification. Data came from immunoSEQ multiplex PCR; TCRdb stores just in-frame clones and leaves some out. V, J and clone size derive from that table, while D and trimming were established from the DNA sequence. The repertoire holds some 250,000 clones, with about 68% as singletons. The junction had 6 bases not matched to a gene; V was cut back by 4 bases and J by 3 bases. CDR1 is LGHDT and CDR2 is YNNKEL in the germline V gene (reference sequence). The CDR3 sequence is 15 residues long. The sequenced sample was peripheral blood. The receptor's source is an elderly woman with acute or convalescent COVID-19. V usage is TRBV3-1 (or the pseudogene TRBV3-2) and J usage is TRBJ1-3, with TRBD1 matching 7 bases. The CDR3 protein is CASSRRGEVGNTIYF. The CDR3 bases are TGTGCCAGCAGCCGCAGGGGGGAGGTTGGAAACACCATATATTTT.